These 20 T cell receptor beta chains were sequenced from one sample in a study of T-cell reconstitution after alpha-beta-depleted transplantation in children (dated by TCRdb to the mid-2010s). Receptor amplification or capture employed PCR. Sequencing took place on an Illumina HiSeq 2500. Molecular barcoding was employed in the preparation of TCR libraries, with unique molecular identifiers being used to normalize TCRbeta repertoire quantification. TCRdb reworked the public reads: Q25 trimming with fastp, MiXCR clone assembly, productive beta chains retained. Every CDR3 protein is listed once, alongside the most common genes and DNA of its rows. In all, the sample holds more than 200,000 distinct CDR3 sequences, and more than 7.5% of those were seen once. Of the sample, 5.1% falls within the top ten clones. Material: PBMCs from the stem cell graft donor, obtained from the stem cell graft. These receptors were obtained from a human donor who donated a stem cell graft to a child with SCID.

This clonotype was counted ten times or more. The CDR3 here is CASSQDGFESQYF. The CDR3 nucleotides are TGTGCCAGCAGCCAAGATGGGTTCGAATCCCAGTACTTC. The chain uses TRBV14 and TRBJ2-5, with no clear D. This CDR3 has 13 amino acids. V lost 0 bases and J 9 bases, leaving 11 bases between the germline ends. Germline V gives CDR1 SGHDN, CDR2 FVKESK.

In this sample, this clonotype turned up many times. The chain uses TRBV12-3 or TRBV12-4 and TRBJ1-1; 9 bases are a match to TRBD1. CDR3 length: 13 amino acids. V shed 6 bases and J 6 bases; nucleotides not matched to a gene: 5. Here the CDR3 reads CASRGQGLAEAFF. CDR3 DNA sequence: TGTGCCAGCAGAGGACAGGGGTTGGCTGAAGCTTTCTTT.

There are many counts of this clonotype. The genes are TRBV7-2 and TRBJ2-3; 10 bases line up with TRBD1. V trimming: 5 bases; J trimming: 4 bases; junction bases outside the gene matches: 9. This CDR3 is 16 amino acids long. Germline V CDR1 and CDR2: SGHTA, FQGNSA. For the CDR3, the DNA is TGTGCCAGCAGCCAAAGGGACAGGGGTCCCCCAGATACGCAGTATTTT. It yields the protein CASSQRDRGPPDTQYF.

This clonotype was counted a few times. The gene calls are TRBV15 and TRBJ2-3; D may be TRBD2 (6 bases). Germline-derived CDR1 and CDR2 are LNHNV and YYDKDF (reference sequence). Trimming removed 1 base at V and 0 bases at J, with 20 bases between. This CDR3 comprises 19 residues. The CDR3 region has the DNA TGTGCCACCAGCAGAGCCGCCGGCGGGGAGACAACTAGCACAGATACGCAGTATTTT. Its protein product is CATSRAAGGETTSTDTQYF. Full variable domain (missing parts from reference TRBV15 and TRBJ2-3): DAMVIQNPRYQVTQFGKPVTLSCSQTLNHNVMYWYQQKSSQAPKLLFHYYDKDFNNEADTPDNFQSRRPNTSFCFLDIRSPGLGDTAMYLCATSRAAGGETTSTDTQYFGPGTRLTVL.

In this sample, this clonotype turned up a few times. The chain uses TRBV24-1 and TRBJ1-3; D remains ambiguous. Trimming pared 1 base from V and 4 bases from J, leaving 4 bases between. This CDR3 is 13 amino acids long. Germline V gene data show CDR1 as KGHDR and CDR2 as SFDVKD. The CDR3 is CATSDFGGNTIYF. DNA for the CDR3: TGTGCCACCAGTGATTTCGGAGGAAACACCATATATTTT.

This clonotype was counted many times. The chain employs TRBV11-2 and TRBJ2-5, with D maybe TRBD2 (7 bases). The germline V gene encodes CDR1 SGHAT and CDR2 FQNNGV. Trimming removed 5 bases from V and 5 bases from J, with 15 bases in between. The CDR3 totals 14 residues. DNA for the CDR3: TGTGCCAGCAGCATAATACAGGGAGGGGAGACCCAGTACTTC. Translating it yields CASSIIQGGETQYF.

This clonotype was seen repeatedly, ten times or more. The chain employs TRBV7-8 and TRBJ1-1; no reliable D call. Per the germline V gene, CDR1 is SGHVS and CDR2 is FQNEAQ. This CDR3 has 13 amino acids. Trimming took off 7 bases at V and 1 base at J, with 10 bases between the two ends. The chain's CDR3 is CASTRERNTEAFF. CDR3 DNA: TGTGCCAGCACGAGGGAGCGGAACACTGAAGCTTTCTTT.

The table lists this clonotype with a few counts. V gene TRBV7-2 combines with J gene TRBJ1-1; possible D gene TRBD1, 5 bases. Germline-derived CDR1 and CDR2 are SGHTA and FQGNSA. This CDR3 has 13 amino acids. Trimming took 1 base from V and 7 from J, leaving 10 bases between them. Here the CDR3 reads CASSLVHTGEAFF. The CDR3 DNA is TGTGCCAGCAGCTTAGTCCACACAGGTGAAGCTTTCTTT.

This clonotype was counted many times. The genes are TRBV7-2 and TRBJ1-2, with D uncertain. The CDR3 consists of 16 residues. Germline CDR1 and CDR2: SGHTA and FQGNSA. V was clipped by 2 bases and J by 0 bases, with 13 bases between them. This CDR3 reads CASSLPRLTSNYGYTF. The CDR3 nucleotides read TGTGCCAGCAGCTTACCCCGCTTAACCTCTAACTATGGCTACACCTTC.

This clonotype was seen repeatedly, ten times or more. The chain employs TRBV7-9 and TRBJ2-2; TRBD1 might be the D (5 bases). The germline V gene encodes CDR1 SEHNR and CDR2 FQNEAQ (reference sequence). V dropped 1 base and J dropped 5 bases, with 14 bases sitting between them. The CDR3 has 16 amino acids. The CDR3: CASSLGPRVITGELFF. The CDR3 coding sequence is TGTGCCAGCAGCTTAGGACCCAGGGTTATAACCGGGGAGCTGTTTTTT.

In DNA form, the CDR3 reads TGCGCCAGCAGCTTCGGGGCCCCCACAGATACGCAGTATTTT. Amino acid sequence: CASSFGAPTDTQYF. V and J are TRBV5-1 and TRBJ2-3; D is tentatively TRBD1 or TRBD2 (5 bases each). Germline V gene data show CDR1 as SGHRS and CDR2 as YFSETQ. The CDR3 is made up of 14 amino acids. V was pared by 2 bases and J by 2 bases, with 9 bases between.

Ten or more counts support this clonotype. Mismatch with germline at one junction end may stem from a read error. V and J are TRBV7-3 and TRBJ2-2; perhaps TRBD1 as D (5 bases). CDR1 and CDR2 from the germline V gene are SGHTA and FQGTGA. This CDR3 is built from 14 residues. The CDR3 sequence: CASSLTGYTGELFF. CDR3 sequence (DNA): TGTGCCAGCAGCCTAACAGGTTACACCGGGGAGCTGTTTTTT.

This clonotype was recorded at least ten times. V gene TRBV7-2 combines with J gene TRBJ2-3, with 7 bases identical to TRBD1. The CDR3 contains 16 residues. The junction had 11 bases not matched to a gene; V was cut back by 2 bases and J by 6 bases. Germline loops: CDR1 SGHTA, CDR2 FQGNSA. CDR3 sequence reads: CASSLSPARGSDTQYF. In nucleotides, the CDR3 is TGTGCCAGCAGCTTATCCCCAGCCAGGGGGTCGGATACGCAGTATTTT.

This clonotype came up many times. This sequence joins TRBV2 and TRBJ1-2; D may be TRBD1 (6 bases). Germline V gene sequence: CDR1 SNHLY, CDR2 FYNNEI. The CDR3 is 13 amino acids. Trimming took off 6 bases at V and 4 bases at J, with 12 bases between the two ends. CDR3 loop: CASRTTGPYGYTF. CDR3 bases: TGTGCCAGCAGGACGACAGGACCCTATGGCTACACCTTC. The full variable domain, with the rest looked up from reference TRBV2 and TRBJ1-2, is EPEVTQTPSHQVTQMGQEVILRCVPISNHLYFYWYRQILGQKVEFLVSFYNNEISEKSEIFDDQFSVERPDGSNFTLKIRSTKLEDSAMYFCASRTTGPYGYTFGSGTRLTVV.

Points on this clonotype: A much larger clone lies a single base off, so this may be a read error. The chain carries TRBV12-3 or TRBV12-4 and TRBJ2-1; possibly TRBD2 for D (5 bases). This CDR3 spans 14 amino acids. The CDR3 region has the DNA TGTGCCATCAGTCGGACTTCAGCCCTCAATGAGCAGTTCTTC. The encoded protein is CAISRTSALNEQFF.

This clonotype was seen many times. Here the CDR3 reads CASSLVRRDRDYNEQFF. For the CDR3, the DNA is TGCGCCAGCAGCTTGGTTCGGAGGGACAGGGACTACAATGAGCAGTTCTTC. The V gene is TRBV5-1, the J gene TRBJ2-1; 9 bases match TRBD1. The V segment lost 0 bases and the J segment 3 bases; nucleotides outside the gene matches: 7. Germline V lookup: CDR1 SGHRS, CDR2 YFSETQ. There are 17 residues in the CDR3.

This clonotype was picked up many times. The rearrangement uses TRBV5-5 and TRBJ1-1; D may be TRBD1 (6 bases). The germline V gene has CDR1 SGHKS and CDR2 YYEKEE (reference sequence). The V gene lost 3 bases and the J gene lost 3 bases, with 9 bases spanning the gap. This CDR3 is 13 amino acids long. The CDR3 DNA follows: TGTGCCAGCAGCTGGGGGGCGGACACTGAAGCTTTCTTT. Its protein is CASSWGADTEAFF.

As concerns this clonotype: A junction end diverges from the germline sequence, so it may reflect a read error. The chain links TRBV4-3 to TRBJ2-1; 9 bases align to TRBD1. Per the germline V gene, CDR1 is LGHNA and CDR2 is YSLEER. The CDR3 consists of 15 residues. The CDR3 region is CASNQETGGGNEQFF. The DNA for the CDR3 is TGCGCCAGCAACCAAGAGACAGGGGGTGGCAATGAGCAGTTCTTC.

In this sample, this clonotype turned up many times. The genes are TRBV20-1 and TRBJ2-4, with D tentatively TRBD2 (5 bases). The ends were cut back, 6 bases at V and 1 base at J, with 16 bases in the middle. This CDR3 spans 15 amino acids. Germline CDR1 reads DFQATT; CDR2 reads SNEGSKA (reference sequence). This CDR3 reads CSAKDGWEAKNIQYF. CDR3 nucleotide sequence: TGCAGTGCCAAAGACGGATGGGAGGCCAAAAACATTCAGTACTTC.

This clonotype was counted many times. The chain is built from TRBV5-1 and TRBJ2-1; D gene uncertain. V was clipped by 2 bases and J by 0 bases, with 9 bases between them. The CDR3 runs to 15 residues. Germline assignment: CDR1 SGHRS and CDR2 YFSETQ. The chain's CDR3 is CASSFAANSYNEQFF. The CDR3 DNA reads TGCGCCAGCAGCTTCGCAGCGAACTCCTACAATGAGCAGTTCTTC. The full variable domain, completed using reference TRBV5-1 and TRBJ2-1, is KAGVTQTPRYLIKTRGQQVTLSCSPISGHRSVSWYQQTPGQGLQFLFEYFSETQRNKGNFPGRFSGRQFSNSRSEMNVSTLELGDSALYLCASSFAANSYNEQFFGPGTRLTVL.